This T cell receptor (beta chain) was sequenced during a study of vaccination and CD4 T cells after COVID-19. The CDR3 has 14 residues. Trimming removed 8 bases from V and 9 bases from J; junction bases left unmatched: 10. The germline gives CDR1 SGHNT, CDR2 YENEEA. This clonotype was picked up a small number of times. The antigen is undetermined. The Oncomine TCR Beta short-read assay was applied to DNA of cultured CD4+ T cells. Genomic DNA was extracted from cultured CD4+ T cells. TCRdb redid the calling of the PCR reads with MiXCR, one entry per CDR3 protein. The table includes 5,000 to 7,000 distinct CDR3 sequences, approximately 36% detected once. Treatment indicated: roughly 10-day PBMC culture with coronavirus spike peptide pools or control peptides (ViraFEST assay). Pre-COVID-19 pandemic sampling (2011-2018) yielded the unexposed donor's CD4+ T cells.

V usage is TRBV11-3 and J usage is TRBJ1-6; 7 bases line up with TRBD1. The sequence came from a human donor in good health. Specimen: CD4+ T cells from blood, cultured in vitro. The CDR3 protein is CASSPGGWSSPLHF. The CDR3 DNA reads TGTGCCAGCTCCCCAGGGGGGTGGAGTTCACCCCTCCACTTT.